These 3 T cell receptor beta chains were all obtained from the same sample, sequenced in a study of graft-versus-host responses after intestinal transplantation. Here immunoSEQ multiplex PCR was the method, and the copy in TCRdb shows in-frame clones only, minus some. The sample has roughly 40,000 clones, over 85% seen once; the top ten hold approximately 4%. The starting material was PBMCs, obtained around 730 days after intestinal transplantation. These receptors originate from a human patient who received an intestinal transplant, so some T cells may come from the graft donor.

The rearrangement joins TRBV7-9 to TRBJ2-7, with D unresolved. The germline V gene has CDR1 SEHNR and CDR2 FQNEAQ (reference sequence). V dropped 5 bases and J dropped 3 bases, with 5 bases sitting between them. There are 11 residues in the CDR3. Written as DNA, the CDR3 is TGTGCCAGCAGCCCCAGCTACGAGCAGTACTTC. This codes for CASSPSYEQYF.

This sequence joins TRBV5-1 and TRBJ2-2, with D possibly being TRBD1 (6 bases). This CDR3 contains 16 residues. Germline values: CDR1 SGHRS, CDR2 YFSETQ. V lost 2 bases and J lost 5, with 16 bases in between. The CDR3 loop reads CASSFTGSGSTGELFF. The DNA of the CDR3 is TGCGCCAGCAGCTTCACAGGGTCGGGTTCTACCGGGGAGCTGTTTTTT.

V and J are TRBV4-1 and TRBJ1-1; TRBD1 agrees at 9 bases. The CDR3 consists of 15 residues. The V gene end was trimmed by 7 bases and the J gene end by 0 bases; junction bases not matched to a gene: 6. Germline values: CDR1 MGHRA, CDR2 YSYEKL. Written as DNA, the CDR3 is TGCGCCAGCAAACCGGGACAGGGCATGAACACTGAAGCTTTCTTT. It codes for CASKPGQGMNTEAFF.